This is a list of T cell receptor beta chains from one sample in a study of spatial heterogeneity in lung cancer. MiXCR, applied by TCRdb to the 5' RACE reads, yields one record per CDR3 protein. The repertoire holds 25,000 to 35,000 distinct CDR3 sequences, with 5% to 6% as singletons. The sample in question was PBMCs, obtained at follow-up. The receptors here all came from a female donor with early-stage non-small cell lung cancer. Each CDR3 is given with its conserved first and last residue. Fields, in order: J gene, clone size, V gene, D gene, CDR3 DNA, CDR3 protein. A D gene is named only where the DNA matches it firmly. Size is omitted from some rows. Given values are once, few, many or a class for expanded clones.

>TRBJ2-7|.|TRBV5-1|.
TGCGCCAGCAGCTCGACCGGGACTTCCTACGAGCAGTACTTC
CASSSTGTSYEQYF
>TRBJ1-5|many|TRBV15|.
TGTGCCACCAGCAGATCCACCAATCAGCCCCAGCATTTT
CATSRSTNQPQHF
>TRBJ2-5|many|TRBV5-1|.
TGCGCCAGCAGCTTGGAACAGGTCCTCCAAGAGACCCAGTACTTC
CASSLEQVLQETQYF
>TRBJ2-1|.|TRBV6-1|.
TGTGCCAGCAGAGGGACAGGGGAAGGCCTAGCGGGAGGCTACCTCAATGAGCAGTTCTTC
CASRGTGEGLAGGYLNEQFF
>TRBJ2-3|few|TRBV7-2|TRBD2
TGTGCCAGCAGCCCTACGGGGGGGCGCGATACGCAGTATTTT
CASSPTGGRDTQYF
>TRBJ2-3|many|TRBV27|.
TGTGCCAGCAGTGGAGAGGCGGGAACGAGCACAGATACGCAGTATTTT
CASSGEAGTSTDTQYF
>TRBJ2-1|many|TRBV3-1|TRBD2
TGTGCCAGCAGCCAAGATAGCGGGAGAAACAATGAGCAGTTCTTC
CASSQDSGRNNEQFF
>TRBJ2-2|many|TRBV3-1|.
TGTGCCAGCAGCCAAGCTGCACCCAACACCGGGGAGCTGTTTTTT
CASSQAAPNTGELFF
>TRBJ2-7|many|TRBV7-9|.
TGTGCCAGCAGCTTTTTGGGGGCTCCCTCGGACGAGCAGTACTTC
CASSFLGAPSDEQYF
>TRBJ2-7|many|TRBV10-3|.
TGTGCCATCAGTGAGCCTGAGTCAGGTCAGGGAGGTGGCGAGCAGTACTTC
CAISEPESGQGGGEQYF
>TRBJ2-7|many|TRBV9|.
TGTGCCAGCAGCGGAGGTAGGACACTGGAGGACGAGCAGTACTTC
CASSGGRTLEDEQYF
>TRBJ2-7|many|TRBV7-3|.
TGTGCCAGCAGCTTCGGTCGGGGCTACGAGCAGTACTTC
CASSFGRGYEQYF
>TRBJ1-1|many|TRBV20-1|.
TGCAGTGCCGGAATGGGGACTACCCACACTGAAGCTTTCTTT
CSAGMGTTHTEAFF
>TRBJ2-3|many|TRBV24-1|TRBD2
TGTGCCACCAGTGATTTGCGGGGGGGCACAGATACGCAGTATTTT
CATSDLRGGTDTQYF
>TRBJ2-3|many|TRBV4-3|.
TGCGCCAGCAGCCATGCCGGGGAAGTGACAGATACGCAGTATTTT
CASSHAGEVTDTQYF
>TRBJ2-7|many|TRBV20-1|.
TGCAGTGCTGGAAGCTCCTACGAGCAGTACTTC
CSAGSSYEQYF
>TRBJ2-2|many|TRBV27|.
TGTGCCAGCAGTTTATTGGGGCAGATCACCGGGGAGCTGTTTTTT
CASSLLGQITGELFF
>TRBJ2-6|.|TRBV12-3/TRBV12-4|.
TGTGCCAGCAGCCCTTCTGGGGCCAACGTCCTGACTTTC
CASSPSGANVLTF
>TRBJ2-3|.|TRBV3-1|.
TGTGCCAGCAGCCCCCAGGGAGATACGCAGTATTTT
CASSPQGDTQYF